This T cell receptor (beta chain) emerged from a study of cytomegalovirus exposure and HLA in healthy donors. Study-wide results and limits: High specificity and sensitivity for cytomegalovirus status were reported for the classifier.

Amplification used 60 Vbeta primers and 13 Jbeta primers. Produced via immunoSEQ multiplex PCR; TCRdb's table is partial and in-frame only. The table includes some 64,000 clones, roughly 90% detected once. The CDR3 is 12 amino acids. The germline V and J ends were trimmed by 1 base and 9 bases, with 8 bases remaining between them. Germline-derived CDR1 and CDR2 are SGHRS and YFSETQ. On this clone itself: The antigen remains undetermined.

Material for sequencing was PBMCs. The clonotype originates from a man between 25 and 39 years old in good health and CMV-seropositive. V gene TRBV5-1 combines with J gene TRBJ2-1; D possibly corresponds to TRBD2 (5 bases). The CDR3 DNA reads as TGCGCCAGCAGCTTGTCGGGGAGTGAGCAGTTCTTC. Translated, it gives CASSLSGSEQFF.